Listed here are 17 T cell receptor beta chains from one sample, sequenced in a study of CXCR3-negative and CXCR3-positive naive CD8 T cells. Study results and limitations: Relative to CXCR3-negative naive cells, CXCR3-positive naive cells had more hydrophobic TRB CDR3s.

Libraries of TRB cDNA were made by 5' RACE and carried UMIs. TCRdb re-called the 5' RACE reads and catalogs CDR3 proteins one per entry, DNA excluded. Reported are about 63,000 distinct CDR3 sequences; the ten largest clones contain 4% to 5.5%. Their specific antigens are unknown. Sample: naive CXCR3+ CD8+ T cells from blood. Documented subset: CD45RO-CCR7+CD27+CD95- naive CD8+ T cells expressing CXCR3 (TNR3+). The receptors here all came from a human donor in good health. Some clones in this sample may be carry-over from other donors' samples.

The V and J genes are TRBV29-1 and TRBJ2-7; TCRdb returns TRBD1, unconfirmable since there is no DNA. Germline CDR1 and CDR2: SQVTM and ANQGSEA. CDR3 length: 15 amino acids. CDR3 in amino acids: CSVRRPGTGAYEQYF.

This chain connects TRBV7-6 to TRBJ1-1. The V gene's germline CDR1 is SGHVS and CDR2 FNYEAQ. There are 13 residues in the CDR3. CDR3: CASSTLGPTEAFF. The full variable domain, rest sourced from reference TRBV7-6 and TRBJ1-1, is GAGVSQSPRYKVTKRGQDVALRCDPISGHVSLYWYRQALGQGPEFLTYFNYEAQQDKSGLPNDRFSAERPEGSISTLTIQRTEQRDSAMYRCASSTLGPTEAFFGQGTRLTVV.

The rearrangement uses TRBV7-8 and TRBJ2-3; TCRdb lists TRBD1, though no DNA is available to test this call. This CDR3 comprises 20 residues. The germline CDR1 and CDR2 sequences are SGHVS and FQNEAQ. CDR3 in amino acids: CASTPQTLGVRTLWADTQYF.

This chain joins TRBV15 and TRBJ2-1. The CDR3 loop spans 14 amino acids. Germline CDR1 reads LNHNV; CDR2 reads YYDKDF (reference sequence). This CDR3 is CATSIDSSYNEQFF.

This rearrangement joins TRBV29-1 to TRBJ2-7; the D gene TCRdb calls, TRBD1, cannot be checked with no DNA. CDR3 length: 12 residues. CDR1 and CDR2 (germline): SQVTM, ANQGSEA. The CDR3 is CSARDNFYEQYF.

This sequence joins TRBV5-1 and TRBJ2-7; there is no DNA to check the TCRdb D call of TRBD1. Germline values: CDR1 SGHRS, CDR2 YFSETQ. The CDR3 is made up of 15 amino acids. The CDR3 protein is CASSLTGTGTHEQYF.

CDR3 protein: CASSLGLAEYNEQFF. The rearrangement joins TRBV7-2 to TRBJ2-1; TCRdb selects TRBD2, and the lack of DNA leaves this call unchecked. The CDR3 sequence is 15 residues long. The germline gives CDR1 SGHTA, CDR2 FQGNSA.

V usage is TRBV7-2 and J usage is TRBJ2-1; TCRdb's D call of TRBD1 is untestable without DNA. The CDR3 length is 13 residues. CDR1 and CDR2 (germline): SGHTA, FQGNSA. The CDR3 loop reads CASSLTGTNEQFF.

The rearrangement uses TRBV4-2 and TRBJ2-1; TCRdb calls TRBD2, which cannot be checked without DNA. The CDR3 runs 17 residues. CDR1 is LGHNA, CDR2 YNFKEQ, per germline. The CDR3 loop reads CASSQDLETTSYNEQFF.

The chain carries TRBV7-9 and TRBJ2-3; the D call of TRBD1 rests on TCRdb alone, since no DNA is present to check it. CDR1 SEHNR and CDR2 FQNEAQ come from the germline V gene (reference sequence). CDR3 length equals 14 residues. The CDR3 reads CASSLLLGEDTQYF.

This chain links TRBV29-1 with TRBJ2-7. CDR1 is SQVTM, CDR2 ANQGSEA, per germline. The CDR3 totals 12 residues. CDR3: CSVEDENYEQYF.

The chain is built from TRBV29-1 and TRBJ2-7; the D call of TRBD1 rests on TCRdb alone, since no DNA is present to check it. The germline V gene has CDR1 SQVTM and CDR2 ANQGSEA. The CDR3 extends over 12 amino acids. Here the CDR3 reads CSAGRGDYEQYF.

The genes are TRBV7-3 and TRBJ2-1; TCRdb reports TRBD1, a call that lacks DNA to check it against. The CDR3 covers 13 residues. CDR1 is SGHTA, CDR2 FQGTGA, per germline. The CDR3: CASSFGGNNEQFF. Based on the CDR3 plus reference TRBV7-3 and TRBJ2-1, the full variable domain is GAGVSQTPSNKVTEKGKYVELRCDPISGHTALYWYRQSLGQGPEFLIYFQGTGAADDSGLPNDRFFAVRPEGSVSTLKIQRTERGDSAVYLCASSFGGNNEQFFGPGTRLTVL.

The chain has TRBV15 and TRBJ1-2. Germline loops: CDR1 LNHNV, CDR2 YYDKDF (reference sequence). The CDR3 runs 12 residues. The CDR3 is CATSSKGYGYTF.

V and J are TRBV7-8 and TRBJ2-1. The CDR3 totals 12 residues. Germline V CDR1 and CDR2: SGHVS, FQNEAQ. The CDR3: CASSLGNNEQFF.

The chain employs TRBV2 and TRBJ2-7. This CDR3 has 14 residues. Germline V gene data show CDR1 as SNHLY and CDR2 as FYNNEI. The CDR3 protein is CASSEAVGSYEQYF.

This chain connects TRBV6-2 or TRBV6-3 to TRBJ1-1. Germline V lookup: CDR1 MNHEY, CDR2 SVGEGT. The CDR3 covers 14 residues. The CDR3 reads CASSPAPDSSEAFF.